The following is a TCR beta chain sequence with its context. This sample stems from a study of blood T cell repertoires in COVID-19. Whole-study context: Some COVID-19 samples were acute and others convalescent; all came from the United States, Italy and Spain. T cells, B-cell-depleted T cells, or PBMCs provided the cDNA or gDNA that served as material.

In the authors' workflow: Amplified reference gene primers provided the basis for estimating nucleated cell counts. Sequenced by immunoSEQ multiplex PCR; TCRdb stores in-frame clones only, minus some. The DNA gave D and trimming, while V, J and clone size come from that table. The data contain around 190,000 clones, 80% to 90% of them singletons. The CDR3 totals 20 residues. This TCR came from a man in his thirties or forties with acute or convalescent COVID-19. Source material: peripheral blood. The rearrangement links TRBV21-1 to TRBJ2-5; the table's D call of TRBD2 was not tested on the DNA. TRBV21-1 is reported as a pseudogene. In DNA, the CDR3 is TGTGCCAGCAGCAAAGCGGACCCCTATCCCCTAGCGGGGGGGCACGAGACCCAGTACTTC. It yields the protein CASSKADPYPLAGGHETQYF.